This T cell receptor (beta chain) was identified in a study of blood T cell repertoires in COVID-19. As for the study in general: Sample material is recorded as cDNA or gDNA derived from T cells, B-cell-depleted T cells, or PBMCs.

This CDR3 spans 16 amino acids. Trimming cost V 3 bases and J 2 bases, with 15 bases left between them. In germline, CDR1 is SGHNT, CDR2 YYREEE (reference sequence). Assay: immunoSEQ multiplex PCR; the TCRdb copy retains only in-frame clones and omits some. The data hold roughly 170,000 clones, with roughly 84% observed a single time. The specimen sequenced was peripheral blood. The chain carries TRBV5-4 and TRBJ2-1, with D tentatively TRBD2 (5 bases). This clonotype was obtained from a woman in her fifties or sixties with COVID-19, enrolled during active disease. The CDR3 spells CASSSGSSATYNEQFF. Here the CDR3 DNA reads TGTGCCAGCAGCTCTGGGAGCTCAGCAACCTACAATGAGCAGTTCTTC.